Listed below are T cell receptor beta chains from one sample, sequenced in a study of CD4 T cells in relation to SARS-CoV-2 and coronaviruses. Assay: immunoSEQ multiplex PCR; the TCRdb copy retains only in-frame clones and omits some. There are roughly 24,000 clones in the sample; under 80% occur only once, and 9.5% to 15% lies in the top ten. These TCRs' antigens remain unknown. Specimen: CD4+ T cells from PBMCs, cultured in vitro. Receptors originate from a human donor in good health. The CDR3 runs from the conserved cysteine through the conserved F or W. D genes are given only for firm matches. Clone size, where shown, is once, few, many, or a class for clones that have expanded.

19	TRBV7-9	-	TRBD2	TRBJ2-1	TGTGCCAGCAGCTTAGGGGCGGGACTAGCGGGAGGCTCCTACAATGAGCAGTTCTTC	CASSLGAGLAGGSYNEQFF
15	TRBV5-1	-	-	TRBJ1-1	TGCGCCAGCAGCCAGGACAGTATTGGCGTAACTGAAGCTTTCTTT	CASSQDSIGVTEAFF
16	TRBV6-5	once	TRBD2	TRBJ2-1	TGTGCCAGCAGTTATTCCAGCGGGAGTCTTGGCAATGAGCAGTTCTTC	CASSYSSGSLGNEQFF
13	TRBV9	-	-	TRBJ2-5	TGTGCCAGCAGCGTAGTGGGAGAAGAGACCCAGTACTTC	CASSVVGEETQYF
15	TRBV10-2	-	TRBD2	TRBJ2-7	TGCGCCAGCAGTGTTTTTGGACTAGCGGCCCCCAGGCAGTACTTC	CASSVFGLAAPRQYF
15	TRBV24-1	-	-	TRBJ2-3	TGTGCCACCAGTGATTCGGCAGATAGCACAGATACGCAGTATTTT	CATSDSADSTDTQYF
15	TRBV19	-	-	TRBJ2-3	TGTGCCAGTAAGCCGGGACCGAGAAACACAGATACGCAGTATTTT	CASKPGPRNTDTQYF
17	TRBV7-8	-	-	TRBJ2-3	TGTGCCAGCAGCTTAGTATGGTTGCGGGGCAGCACAGATACGCAGTATTTT	CASSLVWLRGSTDTQYF
16	TRBV2	-	TRBD1	TRBJ2-3	TGTGCCAGCAGTCGATCCGGGACAGCAAGCACAGATACGCAGTATTTT	CASSRSGTASTDTQYF
13	TRBV19	-	-	TRBJ2-3	TGTGCCAGTAGTAAGGGGGACATCGATACGCAGTATTTT	CASSKGDIDTQYF
15	TRBV19	-	-	TRBJ2-3	TGTGCCAGTTCCAGAGGGGTAGGGGGCACAGATACGCAGTATTTT	CASSRGVGGTDTQYF
15	TRBV29-1	-	TRBD1	TRBJ2-1	TGCAGCGTGATTACTCGGGGACAGGGAAACAATGAGCAGTTCTTC	CSVITRGQGNNEQFF
12	TRBV15	-	-	TRBJ2-3	TGTGCCACCAGCAGAGATATCGATACGCAGTATTTT	CATSRDIDTQYF
15	TRBV6-5	-	TRBD2	TRBJ2-1	TGTGCCAGCAGTTACTGGGGCGGGGGGGGCAATGAGCAGTTCTTC	CASSYWGGGGNEQFF
15	TRBV2	-	TRBD1	TRBJ2-7	TGTGCCAGCAGTGGCTCAGGACAGGGGCCCTACGAGCAGTACTTC	CASSGSGQGPYEQYF
16	TRBV5-4	-	TRBD1	TRBJ2-5	TGTGCCAGCAGCCCCTCCAACAGGGGGCGCCAAGAGACCCAGTACTTC	CASSPSNRGRQETQYF
19	TRBV7-9	-	TRBD1	TRBJ2-6	TGTGCCAGCAGACAAAAACCGGGACAGGCGAACTCTGGGGCCAACGTCCTGACTTTC	CASRQKPGQANSGANVLTF
14	TRBV2	-	-	TRBJ2-1	TGTGCCAGCAGAGCCTCAGCTAGGCACAATGAGCAGTTCTTC	CASRASARHNEQFF
12	TRBV12-3/TRBV12-4	-	-	TRBJ2-7	TGTGCCAGCAAGATGAGCTCCTACGAGCAGTACTTC	CASKMSSYEQYF
16	TRBV4-1	few	TRBD2	TRBJ2-7	TGCGCCAGCAGCCAACAATGGTCGGGGACTACTTACGAGCAGTACTTC	CASSQQWSGTTYEQYF
16	TRBV15	-	TRBD2	TRBJ2-3	TGTGCCACCAGCAGAGATAGGCTAGCGGGAGGAGATACGCAGTATTTT	CATSRDRLAGGDTQYF
16	TRBV18	-	TRBD2	TRBJ2-7	TGTGCCAGCTCACAAGGGACCGGGACTAGATTCTACGAGCAGTACTTC	CASSQGTGTRFYEQYF
10	TRBV20-1	-	-	TRBJ2-1	TGCAGTGGACGGTTGGTTGAGCAGTTCTTC	CSGRLVEQFF
15	TRBV3-1/TRBV3-2	few	TRBD1	TRBJ1-5	TGTGCCAGCAGCCCCGGGACAGGGCGAAATAGCCCCCAGCATTTT	CASSPGTGRNSPQHF
14	TRBV6-5	-	-	TRBJ2-7	TGTGCCAGCAGTTTGTCTCAGAGCTCCTACGAGCAGTACTTC	CASSLSQSSYEQYF
13	TRBV7-3	-	TRBD1	TRBJ2-1	TGTGCCAGCAGGCAAACCAGACAGGGGGAGCAGTTCTTC	CASRQTRQGEQFF
14	TRBV28	few	TRBD1	TRBJ1-2	TGTGCCAGCAGGACAGGGAAGAGCTCCTATGGCTACACCTTC	CASRTGKSSYGYTF
13	TRBV5-1	-	-	TRBJ2-3	TGCGCCAGCAGCTTCCAGGGCACAGATACGCAGTATTTT	CASSFQGTDTQYF
14	TRBV7-2	-	TRBD1	TRBJ2-7	TGTGCCAGCAGCACGGGACAGGGGATGGGCGAGCAGTACTTC	CASSTGQGMGEQYF
14	TRBV3-1/TRBV3-2	-	-	TRBJ1-5	TGTGCCAGCAGCCAAGATCACAGCCATCAGCCCCAGCATTTT	CASSQDHSHQPQHF
11	TRBV25-1	-	-	TRBJ1-2	TGTGCCAGCAGATACGCAGGGAGCTACACCTTC	CASRYAGSYTF
13	TRBV3-1/TRBV3-2	few	-	TRBJ1-1	TGTGCCAGCAGCCAAGAGGGAGGGACTGAAGCTTTCTTT	CASSQEGGTEAFF
17	TRBV5-1	-	TRBD1	TRBJ2-6	TGCGCCAGCAGCCCCCGGGACAGATTGAGTGGGGCCAACGTCCTGACTTTC	CASSPRDRLSGANVLTF
14	TRBV3-1/TRBV3-2	-	-	TRBJ1-1	TGTGCCAGCAGCCAAGAAACGAACCGAGGTGAAGCTTTCTTT	CASSQETNRGEAFF
15	TRBV7-9	-	TRBD1	TRBJ2-2	TGTGCCAGCAGCTTAGGAGACAGGGCCGCCGGGGAGCTGTTTTTT	CASSLGDRAAGELFF
14	TRBV15	once	-	TRBJ2-5	TGTGCCACCAGCAGAGATCTGGCCCAAGAGACCCAGTACTTC	CATSRDLAQETQYF
13	TRBV18	few	-	TRBJ1-2	TGTGCCAGCTCACCGCAGGGAGGGGATGGCTACACCTTC	CASSPQGGDGYTF
15	TRBV24-1	-	-	TRBJ2-5	TGTGCCAACTGGGGACAAGGGAACCCCGGGGAGACCCAGTACTTC	CANWGQGNPGETQYF
15	TRBV7-9	-	TRBD1	TRBJ1-2	TGTGCCAGCAGCCCTGGGACAGGGGATGTCTATGGCTACACCTTC	CASSPGTGDVYGYTF
14	TRBV2	once	-	TRBJ1-1	TGTGCCAGCAGTGATCTACAGCGGGACACTGAAGCTTTCTTT	CASSDLQRDTEAFF
16	TRBV5-8	-	TRBD2	TRBJ2-1	TGTGCCAGCAGCTCTCGTAGCGGGAGAGGGTCGAATGAGCAGTTCTTC	CASSSRSGRGSNEQFF
13	TRBV4-1	-	-	TRBJ2-5	TGCGCCAGCAGCCAAGACGTTACGGGGGCCCGTTACTTC	CASSQDVTGARYF
12	TRBV2	-	-	TRBJ1-4	TGTGCCACCTCCGACCTGAATGAAAAACTGTTTTTT	CATSDLNEKLFF
14	TRBV29-1	-	TRBD2	TRBJ2-7	TGCAGCGTTGTAGGGCTAGCGGGAGGATCCGAGCAGTACTTC	CSVVGLAGGSEQYF
15	TRBV6-5	-	TRBD1	TRBJ2-5	TGTGCCAGCAGAAATCGGGACAGGGAACAAGAGACCCAGTACTTC	CASRNRDREQETQYF
13	TRBV30	once	-	TRBJ2-7	TGTGCCTGGAGTCCCGGGCCATCCTACGAGCAGTACTTC	CAWSPGPSYEQYF
13	TRBV19	-	-	TRBJ1-5	TGTGCCAGTAGTAAGGCAGACAATCAGCCCCAGCATTTT	CASSKADNQPQHF
13	TRBV7-2	-	-	TRBJ2-7	TGTGCCAGCAGCCCCCGCGGGATCAACGAGCAGTACTTC	CASSPRGINEQYF
15	TRBV28	few	-	TRBJ1-6	TGTGCCAGCAGTTCCACCTGGGGGTCTCTGACACCCCTCCACTTT	CASSSTWGSLTPLHF
11	TRBV20-1	once	-	TRBJ1-1	TGCAGTGCTAGAGAGGGGGGTGAAGCTTTCTTT	CSAREGGEAFF
14	TRBV28	once	TRBD2	TRBJ2-7	TGTGCCAGCAGTCGGACTAGCGGGCCCTACGAGCAGTACTTC	CASSRTSGPYEQYF
14	TRBV7-9	-	-	TRBJ2-5	TGTGCCAGCAGCCCAGGGGACTACCAAGAGACCCAGTACTTC	CASSPGDYQETQYF
13	TRBV6-5	once	-	TRBJ2-3	TGTGCCAGCAGTTCACCTAGCACAGATACGCAGTATTTT	CASSSPSTDTQYF